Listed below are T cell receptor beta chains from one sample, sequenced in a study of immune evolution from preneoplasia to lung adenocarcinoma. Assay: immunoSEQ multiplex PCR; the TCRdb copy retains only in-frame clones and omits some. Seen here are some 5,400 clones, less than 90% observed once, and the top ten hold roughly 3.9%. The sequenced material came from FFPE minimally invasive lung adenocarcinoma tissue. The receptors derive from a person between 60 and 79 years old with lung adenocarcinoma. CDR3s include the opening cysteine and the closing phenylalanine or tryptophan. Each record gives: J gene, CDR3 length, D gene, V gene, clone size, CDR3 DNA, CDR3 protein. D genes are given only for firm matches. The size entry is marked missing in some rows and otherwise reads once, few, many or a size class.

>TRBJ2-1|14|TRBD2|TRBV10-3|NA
TGTGCCATCAGTGCTAGAGCGGGAGGAGATGAACAGTTCTTC
CAISARAGGDEQFF
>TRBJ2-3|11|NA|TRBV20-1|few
TGCAGTGCTAGTCAGCAAGATACGCAGTATTTT
CSASQQDTQYF
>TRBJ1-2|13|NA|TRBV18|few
TGTGCCAGCTCACCACCGACGGATGTGGGCTACACCTTC
CASSPPTDVGYTF
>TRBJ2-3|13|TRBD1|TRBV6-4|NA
TGTGCCAGCAGTCCTACGTTACAGGGGACCCAGTATTTT
CASSPTLQGTQYF
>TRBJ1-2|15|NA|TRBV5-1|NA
TGCGCCAGCAGCTTGGCCCGAGGGCTCGACTATGGCTACACCTTC
CASSLARGLDYGYTF
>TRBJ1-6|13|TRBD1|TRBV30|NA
TGTGCCTGGAGGGACAGGATCAATTCACCCCTCCACTTT
CAWRDRINSPLHF
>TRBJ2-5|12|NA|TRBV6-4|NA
TGTGCCAGCAGTGACTCGATGGGACACCAGTACTTC
CASSDSMGHQYF
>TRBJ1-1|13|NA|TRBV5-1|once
TGCGCCAGCAGCTTTCAGTTGAACACTGAAGCTTTCTTT
CASSFQLNTEAFF
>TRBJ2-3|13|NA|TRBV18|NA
TGTGCCAGCTCACCACTAATCACAGATACGCAGTATTTT
CASSPLITDTQYF
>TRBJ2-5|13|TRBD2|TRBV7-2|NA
TGTGCCAGCAGCCTAGCGGGTGGAGAGACCCAGTACTTC
CASSLAGGETQYF
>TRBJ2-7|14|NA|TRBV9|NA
TGTGCCAGCAGCCCGCACGGCCGCTCCTACGAGCAGTACTTC
CASSPHGRSYEQYF
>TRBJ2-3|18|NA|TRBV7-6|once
TGTGCCAGCAGCCCTCATAGCGGACTAACCGCTAGCACAGATACGCAGTATTTT
CASSPHSGLTASTDTQYF
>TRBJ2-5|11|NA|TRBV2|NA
TGTGCCAGCGTGTTGAAGGGGACCCAGTACTTC
CASVLKGTQYF
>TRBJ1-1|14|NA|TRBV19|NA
TGTGCCAGTAGTACCCGGACCCTGAACACTGAAGCTTTCTTT
CASSTRTLNTEAFF
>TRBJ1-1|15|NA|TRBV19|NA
TGTGCCAGTCGAGGAGAAGGCCCCCGTAGGACTGAAGCTTTCTTT
CASRGEGPRRTEAFF
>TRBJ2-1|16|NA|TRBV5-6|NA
TGTGCCAGCAGCCAATGGGGGGTGAGCTCCTACAATGAGCAGTTCTTC
CASSQWGVSSYNEQFF
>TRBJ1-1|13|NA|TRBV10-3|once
TGTGCCATCAGTGGATTGGACGGCACTGAAGCTTTCTTT
CAISGLDGTEAFF
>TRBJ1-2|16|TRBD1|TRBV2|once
TGTGCCAGCAGTGCATGGACAGGGGCAGCTAACTATGGCTACACCTTC
CASSAWTGAANYGYTF
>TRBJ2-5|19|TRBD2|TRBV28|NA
TGTGCCAGCAGTTTATATGTGACTAGCGGGAGGGCCACGGAAGAGACCCAGTACTTC
CASSLYVTSGRATEETQYF
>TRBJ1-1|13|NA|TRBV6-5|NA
TGTGCCAGCAGTAATAACGACAGGAGAGAAGCTTTCTTT
CASSNNDRREAFF
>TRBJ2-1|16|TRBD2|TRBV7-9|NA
TGTGCCAGCAGCCTAGGAGGGGCGGGAGGCGGCAATGAGCAGTTCTTC
CASSLGGAGGGNEQFF
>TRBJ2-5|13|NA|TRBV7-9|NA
TGTGCCAGCAGCTTTCCTAGAGGGGAGACCCAGTACTTC
CASSFPRGETQYF
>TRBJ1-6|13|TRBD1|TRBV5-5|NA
TGTGCCAGCAGCTTGGGACAGGGGGTGACCCTCCACTTT
CASSLGQGVTLHF
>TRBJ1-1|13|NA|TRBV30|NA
TGTGCCTGGAGCAAAGGGCCAGACACTGAAGCTTTCTTT
CAWSKGPDTEAFF